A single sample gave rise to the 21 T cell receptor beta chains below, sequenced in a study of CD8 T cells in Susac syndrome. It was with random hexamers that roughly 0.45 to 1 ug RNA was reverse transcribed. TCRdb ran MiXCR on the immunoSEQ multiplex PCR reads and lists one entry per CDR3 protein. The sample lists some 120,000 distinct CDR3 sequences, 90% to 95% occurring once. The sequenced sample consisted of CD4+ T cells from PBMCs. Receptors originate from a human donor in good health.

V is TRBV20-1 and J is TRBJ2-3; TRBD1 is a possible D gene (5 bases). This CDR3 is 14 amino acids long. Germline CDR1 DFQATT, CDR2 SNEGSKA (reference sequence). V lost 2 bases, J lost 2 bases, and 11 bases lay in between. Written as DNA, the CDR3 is TGCAGTGCTAGAACTCAGGGCATCACAGATACGCAGTATTTT. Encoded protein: CSARTQGITDTQYF.

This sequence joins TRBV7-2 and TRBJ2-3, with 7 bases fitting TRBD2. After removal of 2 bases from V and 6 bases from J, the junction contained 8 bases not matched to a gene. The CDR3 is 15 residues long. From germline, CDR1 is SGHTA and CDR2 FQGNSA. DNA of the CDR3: TGTGCCAGCAGCTTAAGCGGGGTCGCGCACGATACGCAGTATTTT. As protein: CASSLSGVAHDTQYF.

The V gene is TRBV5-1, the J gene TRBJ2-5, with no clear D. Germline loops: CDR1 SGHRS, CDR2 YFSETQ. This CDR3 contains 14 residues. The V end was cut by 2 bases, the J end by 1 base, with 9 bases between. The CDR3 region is CASSFNPSQETQYF. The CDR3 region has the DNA TGCGCCAGCAGCTTCAATCCGTCCCAAGAGACCCAGTACTTC.

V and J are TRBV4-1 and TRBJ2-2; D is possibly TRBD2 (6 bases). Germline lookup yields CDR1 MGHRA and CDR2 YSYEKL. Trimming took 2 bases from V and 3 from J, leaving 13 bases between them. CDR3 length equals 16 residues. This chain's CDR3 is CASSQLEGQYTGELFF. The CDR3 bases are TGCGCCAGCAGCCAACTGGAGGGCCAGTACACCGGGGAGCTGTTTTTT.

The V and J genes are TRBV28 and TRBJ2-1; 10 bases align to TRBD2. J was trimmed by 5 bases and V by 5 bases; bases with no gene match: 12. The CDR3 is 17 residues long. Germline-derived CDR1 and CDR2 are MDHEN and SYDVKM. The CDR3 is CASSPPPWTSGHNEQFF. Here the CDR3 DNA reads TGTGCCAGCAGTCCCCCGCCTTGGACTAGCGGACACAATGAGCAGTTCTTC.

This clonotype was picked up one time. In nucleotides, the CDR3 is TGTGCCAGCAGCCGAAGTATGCGCCCAGAGACCCAGTACTTC. Residues: CASSRSMRPETQYF. V gene TRBV27 combines with J gene TRBJ2-5; no clear D gene. Germline CDR1 is MNHEY and CDR2 is SMNVEV (reference sequence). This CDR3 is 14 amino acids long. The V end lost 6 bases, the J end lost 4 bases, and 15 bases lay between the germline ends.

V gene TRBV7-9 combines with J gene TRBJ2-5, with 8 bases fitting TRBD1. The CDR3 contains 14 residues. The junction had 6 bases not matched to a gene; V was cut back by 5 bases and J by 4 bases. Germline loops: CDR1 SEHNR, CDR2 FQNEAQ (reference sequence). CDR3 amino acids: CASSKETGVETQYF. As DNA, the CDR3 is TGTGCCAGCAGCAAAGAGACAGGGGTAGAGACCCAGTACTTC.

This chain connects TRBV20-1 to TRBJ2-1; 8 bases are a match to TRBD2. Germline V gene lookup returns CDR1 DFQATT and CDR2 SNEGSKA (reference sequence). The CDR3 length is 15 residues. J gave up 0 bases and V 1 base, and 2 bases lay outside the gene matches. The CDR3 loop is CSARVLAGSYNEQFF. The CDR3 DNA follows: TGCAGTGCTAGAGTGCTAGCGGGCTCCTACAATGAGCAGTTCTTC.

This CDR3 reads CASSVETHSNQPQHF. The CDR3 DNA reads TGTGCCAGCAGTGTTGAGACTCATAGCAATCAGCCCCAGCATTTT. The chain links TRBV2 to TRBJ1-5, with D hard to call. Germline V lookup: CDR1 SNHLY, CDR2 FYNNEI. Trimming removed 4 bases from V and 0 bases from J, with 10 bases in between. This CDR3 spans 15 amino acids.

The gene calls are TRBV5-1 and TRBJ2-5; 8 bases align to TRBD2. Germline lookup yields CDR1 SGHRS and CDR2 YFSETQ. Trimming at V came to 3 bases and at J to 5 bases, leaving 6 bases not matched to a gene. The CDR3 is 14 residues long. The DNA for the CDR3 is TGCGCCAGCAGCTCCACTAGCGGCTACGAGACCCAGTACTTC. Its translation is CASSSTSGYETQYF.

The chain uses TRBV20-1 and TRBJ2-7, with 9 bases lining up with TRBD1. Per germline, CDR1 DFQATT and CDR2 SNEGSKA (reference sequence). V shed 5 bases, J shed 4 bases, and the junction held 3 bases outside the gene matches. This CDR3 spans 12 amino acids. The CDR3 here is CSAPGQGYEQYF. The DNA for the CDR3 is TGCAGTGCTCCGGGACAGGGTTACGAGCAGTACTTC.

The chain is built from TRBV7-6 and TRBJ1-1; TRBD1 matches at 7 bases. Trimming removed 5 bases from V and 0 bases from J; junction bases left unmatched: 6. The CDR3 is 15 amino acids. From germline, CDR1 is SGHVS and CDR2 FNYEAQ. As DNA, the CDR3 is TGTGCCAGCAGCCCTCTAACAGGGGTGAACACTGAAGCTTTCTTT. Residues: CASSPLTGVNTEAFF. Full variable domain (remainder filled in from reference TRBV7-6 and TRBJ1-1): GAGVSQSPRYKVTKRGQDVALRCDPISGHVSLYWYRQALGQGPEFLTYFNYEAQQDKSGLPNDRFSAERPEGSISTLTIQRTEQRDSAMYRCASSPLTGVNTEAFFGQGTRLTVV.

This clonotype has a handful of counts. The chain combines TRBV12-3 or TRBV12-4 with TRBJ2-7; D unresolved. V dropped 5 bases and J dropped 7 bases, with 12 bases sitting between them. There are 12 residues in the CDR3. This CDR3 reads CASSPIGWEQYF. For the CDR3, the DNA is TGTGCCAGCAGTCCGATAGGCTGGGAGCAGTACTTC.

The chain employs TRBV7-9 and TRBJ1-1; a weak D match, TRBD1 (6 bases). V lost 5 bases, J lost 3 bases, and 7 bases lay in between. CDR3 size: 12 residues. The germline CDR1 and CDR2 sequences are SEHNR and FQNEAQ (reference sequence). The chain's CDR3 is CASSRQDTEAFF. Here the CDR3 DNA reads TGTGCCAGCAGCAGACAGGACACTGAAGCTTTCTTT.

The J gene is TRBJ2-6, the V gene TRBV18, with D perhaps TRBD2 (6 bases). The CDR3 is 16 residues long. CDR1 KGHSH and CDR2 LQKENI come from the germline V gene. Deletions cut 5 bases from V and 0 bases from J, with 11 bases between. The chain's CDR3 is CASSGGVPSGANVLTF. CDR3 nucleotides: TGTGCCAGCTCAGGAGGGGTCCCCTCTGGGGCCAACGTCCTGACTTTC. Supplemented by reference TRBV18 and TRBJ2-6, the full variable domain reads NAGVMQNPRHLVRRRGQEARLRCSPMKGHSHVYWYRQLPEEGLKFMVYLQKENIIDESGMPKERFSAEFPKEGPSILRIQQVVRGDSAAYFCASSGGVPSGANVLTFGAGSRLTVL.

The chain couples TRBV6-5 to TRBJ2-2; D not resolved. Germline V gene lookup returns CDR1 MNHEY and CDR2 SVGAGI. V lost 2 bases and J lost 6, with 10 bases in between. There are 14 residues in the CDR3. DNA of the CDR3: TGTGCCAGCAGTTACGATGGGTATCCCGGGGAGCTGTTTTTT. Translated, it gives CASSYDGYPGELFF.

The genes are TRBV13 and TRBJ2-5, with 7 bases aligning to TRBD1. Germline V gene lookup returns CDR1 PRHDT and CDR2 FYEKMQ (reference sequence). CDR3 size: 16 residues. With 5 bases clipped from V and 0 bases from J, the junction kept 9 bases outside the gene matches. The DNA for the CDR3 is TGTGCCAGCAGCGCTAGACAGGGTTCGTACCAAGAGACCCAGTACTTC. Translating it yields CASSARQGSYQETQYF.

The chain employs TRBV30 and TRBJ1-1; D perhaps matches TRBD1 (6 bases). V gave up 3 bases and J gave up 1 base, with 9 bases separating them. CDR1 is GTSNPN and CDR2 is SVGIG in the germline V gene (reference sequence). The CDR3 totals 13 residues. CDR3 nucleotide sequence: TGTGCCTGGAGGGCAGGGGCGAACACTGAAGCTTTCTTT. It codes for CAWRAGANTEAFF.

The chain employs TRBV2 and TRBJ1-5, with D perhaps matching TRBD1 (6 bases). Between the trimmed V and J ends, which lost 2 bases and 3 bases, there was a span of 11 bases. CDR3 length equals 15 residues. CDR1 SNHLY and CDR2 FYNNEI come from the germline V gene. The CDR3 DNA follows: TGTGCCAGCAGTGAATACAGGGAGAACAATCAGCCCCAGCATTTT. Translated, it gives CASSEYRENNQPQHF.

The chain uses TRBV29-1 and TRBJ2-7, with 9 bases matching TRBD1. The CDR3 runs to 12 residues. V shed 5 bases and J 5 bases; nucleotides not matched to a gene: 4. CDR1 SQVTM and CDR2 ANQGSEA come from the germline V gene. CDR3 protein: CSVRTGAHEQYF. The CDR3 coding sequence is TGCAGCGTTCGGACAGGGGCCCACGAGCAGTACTTC.

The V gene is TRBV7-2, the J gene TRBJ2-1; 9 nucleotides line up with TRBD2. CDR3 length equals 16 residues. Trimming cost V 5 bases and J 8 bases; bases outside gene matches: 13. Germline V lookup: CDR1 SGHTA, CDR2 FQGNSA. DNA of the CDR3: TGTGCCAGCAGCCGAAAGCCTCTAGCGGGATTTCATGAGCAGTTCTTC. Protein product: CASSRKPLAGFHEQFF.